The 27 T cell receptor beta chains reported below all come from one sample, sequenced in a study of T cells in narcolepsy. The data were produced by immunoSEQ multiplex PCR, yet TCRdb's version contains in-frame clones alone and is incomplete. The sample contains nearly 35,000 clones, 65% to 85% of which appear only once. Specimen: memory (CD45RA-) CD4+ T cells from blood. Receptor source: a human donor in good health.

A few counts support this clone. The chain combines TRBV5-1 with TRBJ1-1; D gene unclear. Trimming removed 3 bases at V and 1 base at J, with 10 bases between. The CDR3 totals 14 residues. The germline CDR1 and CDR2 sequences are SGHRS and YFSETQ. Here the CDR3 DNA reads TGCGCCAGCAGCTCCCAGCCAGGGAACACTGAAGCTTTCTTT. Translation gives CASSSQPGNTEAFF.

This chain joins TRBV5-1 and TRBJ2-2; D is ambiguous. CDR1 and CDR2 (germline): SGHRS, YFSETQ. V was trimmed by 3 bases and J by 2 bases, leaving 11 bases between them. The CDR3 extends over 15 amino acids. CDR3 residues: CASSYAATNTGELFF. DNA for the CDR3: TGCGCCAGCAGCTACGCGGCGACAAACACCGGGGAGCTGTTTTTT.

The rearrangement uses TRBV4-3 and TRBJ2-1, with 7 bases that match TRBD1. Unmatched junction bases numbered 5, after V lost 3 bases and J lost 9 bases. The CDR3 totals 13 residues. CDR1 is LGHNA, CDR2 YSLEER, per germline. DNA of the CDR3: TGCGCCAGCAGCCAGGCGACAGGGTTTGAGCAGTTCTTC. Its translation is CASSQATGFEQFF.

V and J are TRBV4-2 and TRBJ2-1; 15 nucleotides line up with TRBD2. Germline values: CDR1 LGHNA, CDR2 YNFKEQ. The CDR3 loop spans 17 amino acids. The junction had 3 bases not matched to a gene; V was cut back by 0 bases and J by 6 bases. The DNA of the CDR3 is TGTGCCAGCAGCCAAGAGGGACTAGCGGGAGGAGGCAATGAGCAGTTCTTC. Protein: CASSQEGLAGGGNEQFF.

The CDR3 here is CASSLSAGRGGTEAFF. In DNA, the CDR3 is TGTGCCAGCAGCTTATCGGCGGGCCGTGGCGGCACTGAAGCTTTCTTT. The chain joins TRBV7-6 to TRBJ1-1; D gene ambiguous. V lost 2 bases, J lost 4 bases, and 17 bases lay in between. Germline V gene lookup returns CDR1 SGHVS and CDR2 FNYEAQ. The CDR3 has 16 amino acids. Filled out from reference TRBV7-6 and TRBJ1-1, the complete variable domain reads GAGVSQSPRYKVTKRGQDVALRCDPISGHVSLYWYRQALGQGPEFLTYFNYEAQQDKSGLPNDRFSAERPEGSISTLTIQRTEQRDSAMYRCASSLSAGRGGTEAFFGQGTRLTVV.

The chain carries TRBV18 and TRBJ1-5; the match to TRBD1 covers 9 bases. CDR3 length equals 14 residues. V lost 5 bases, J lost 6 bases, and 5 bases stayed unmatched. Germline CDR1 reads KGHSH; CDR2 reads LQKENI. Written as DNA, the CDR3 is TGTGCCAGCTCATTCGGGACAGGGACTCAGCCCCAGCATTTT. Its translation: CASSFGTGTQPQHF.

The V gene is TRBV5-4, the J gene TRBJ2-1, with 8 bases matching TRBD2. V lost 2 bases and J lost 2; bases outside the gene matches: 3. This CDR3 spans 15 amino acids. Germline loops: CDR1 SGHNT, CDR2 YYREEE (reference sequence). The CDR3 bases are TGTGCCAGCAGCTTTACTAGCGGAACCTACAATGAGCAGTTCTTC. It codes for CASSFTSGTYNEQFF.

Here the CDR3 reads CASSLVASGGPETYEQYF. The CDR3, as DNA: TGTGCCAGCAGCTTAGTGGCTAGCGGGGGGCCCGAAACCTACGAGCAGTACTTC. The gene calls are TRBV7-2 and TRBJ2-7; 11 bases match TRBD2. Germline CDR1 and CDR2: SGHTA and FQGNSA. The length of the CDR3 is 18 residues. Trimming cost V 1 base and J 2 bases; bases outside gene matches: 10.

The chain combines TRBV2 with TRBJ2-1, with 14 bases fitting TRBD2. CDR1 is SNHLY, CDR2 FYNNEI, per germline. This CDR3 has 15 residues. J lost 7 bases, V lost 6 bases, and 5 bases had no gene match. The CDR3 loop is CASSPTSGRGNEQFF. The CDR3 DNA reads TGTGCCAGCAGCCCGACTAGCGGGAGGGGGAATGAGCAGTTCTTC.

V gene TRBV10-2 combines with J gene TRBJ2-7; D unresolved. Trimming took 6 bases from V and 4 from J, leaving 13 bases between them. The germline gives CDR1 WSHSY, CDR2 SAAADI. CDR3 length: 13 amino acids. In nucleotides, the CDR3 is TGCGCCAGCAGGAGCCTTACACTATACGAGCAGTACTTC. Its protein is CASRSLTLYEQYF.

The rearrangement joins TRBV19 to TRBJ2-3; 9 nucleotides line up with TRBD2. The CDR3 has 15 residues. Germline assignment: CDR1 LNHDA and CDR2 SQIVND (reference sequence). The ends lost 7 bases at V and 3 bases at J; junction bases unmatched: 8. The CDR3 sequence is CASTAAGGLTDTQYF. CDR3 sequence (DNA): TGTGCCAGTACCGCTGCGGGGGGGCTTACAGATACGCAGTATTTT.

This clone was recorded only once. V is TRBV7-6 and J is TRBJ2-2; 7 bases agree with TRBD2. The CDR3 spans 15 residues. After removal of 4 bases from V and 6 bases from J, the junction contained 8 bases not matched to a gene. The germline CDR1 and CDR2 sequences are SGHVS and FNYEAQ. This chain's CDR3 is CASSSPGRSAGELFF. The CDR3 bases are TGTGCCAGCAGCTCCCCCGGGAGGTCCGCCGGGGAGCTGTTTTTT.

The V call is TRBV19, the J call TRBJ2-7; the match to TRBD1 covers 7 bases. This CDR3 has 15 amino acids. V dropped 6 bases and J dropped 6; count of bases not matched to a gene: 14. In germline, CDR1 is LNHDA, CDR2 SQIVND (reference sequence). In DNA, the CDR3 is TGTGCCAGTAGCCCCCTCCGGGACAGTCCCTGCGAGCAGTACTTC. Its protein product is CASSPLRDSPCEQYF.

The chain is built from TRBV4-2 and TRBJ2-7; D is uncertain. V was trimmed by 1 base and J by 8 bases, leaving 24 bases between them. This CDR3 contains 17 residues. Germline loops: CDR1 LGHNA, CDR2 YNFKEQ. In DNA, the CDR3 is TGTGCCAGCAGCCAAGTATTTTCGGCGGCCTCGGATAGAAAGCAGTACTTC. Protein: CASSQVFSAASDRKQYF.

This clone was detected only a few times. The V gene is TRBV14, the J gene TRBJ2-7, with TRBD1 identical over 9 bases. The CDR3 is made up of 16 amino acids. J lost 6 bases, V lost 1 base, and 10 bases had no gene match. Germline values: CDR1 SGHDN, CDR2 FVKESK. CDR3 nucleotides: TGTGCCAGCAGCCAAGGGGACAGGGCACTCTTGGTCGAGCAGTACTTC. Amino acid sequence: CASSQGDRALLVEQYF.

This chain links TRBV7-8 with TRBJ1-1, with D possibly being TRBD1 (5 bases). The CDR3 runs 15 residues. The germline V gene encodes CDR1 SGHVS and CDR2 FQNEAQ. V was clipped by 3 bases and J by 0 bases, with 11 bases between them. CDR3 region: CASSLWGVMNTEAFF. CDR3 coding DNA: TGTGCCAGCAGCTTGTGGGGGGTTATGAACACTGAAGCTTTCTTT.

The V call is TRBV19, the J call TRBJ1-5; D not resolved. Looked up from germline, CDR1 is LNHDA and CDR2 is SQIVND (reference sequence). This CDR3 contains 13 residues. V gave up 7 bases and J gave up 2 bases, with 9 bases separating them. The CDR3 here is CASNQAGNQPQHF. The CDR3 DNA reads TGTGCCAGTAATCAGGCGGGCAATCAGCCCCAGCATTTT.

The chain is built from TRBV25-1 and TRBJ2-5; D could derive from TRBD1 or TRBD2 (6 bases each). CDR3 length: 17 amino acids. V dropped 1 base and J dropped 1 base, with 16 bases sitting between them. From germline, CDR1 is MGHDK and CDR2 SYGVNS. CDR3 region: CASSEWRDTTSQETQYF. The CDR3 DNA is TGTGCCAGCAGTGAATGGAGGGACACGACCTCCCAAGAGACCCAGTACTTC.

The rearrangement joins TRBV7-2 to TRBJ1-5, with a possible D match to TRBD1 (6 bases). V gave up 1 base and J gave up 2 bases, with 6 bases separating them. CDR1 is SGHTA and CDR2 is FQGNSA in the germline V gene. CDR3 size: 14 residues. The CDR3 DNA sequence: TGTGCCAGCAGCTTAGGACAGGGCAATCAGCCCCAGCATTTT. Amino acids: CASSLGQGNQPQHF.

CDR3 region: CASSLGRIQRYQYF. CDR3 coding DNA: TGTGCCAGCAGCCTAGGACGGATCCAGCGGTACCAGTACTTC. The genes are TRBV5-6 and TRBJ2-5; D may be TRBD2 (5 bases). From germline, CDR1 is SGHDT and CDR2 YYEEEE. This CDR3 is built from 14 residues. Trimming took 4 bases from V and 10 from J, leaving 20 bases between them. Combining the CDR3 with reference TRBV5-6 and TRBJ2-5 gives the whole variable domain DAGVTQSPTHLIKTRGQQVTLRCSPKSGHDTVSWYQQALGQGPQFIFQYYEEEERQRGNFPDRFSGHQFPNYSSELNVNALLLGDSALYLCASSLGRIQRYQYFGPGTRLLVL.

This clone counts as medium-sized. The chain has TRBV6-1 and TRBJ2-7, with 8 bases lining up with TRBD2. Germline values: CDR1 MNHNS, CDR2 SASEGT. The CDR3 is 15 amino acids. Unmatched junction bases numbered 2, after V lost 1 base and J lost 0 bases. The CDR3 is CASSEVAGSSYEQYF. DNA for the CDR3: TGTGCCAGCAGTGAAGTAGCGGGGAGCTCCTACGAGCAGTACTTC.

The sample holds one count of this clone. This chain connects TRBV5-1 to TRBJ2-5, with D unclear. The CDR3 consists of 12 residues. The ends were cut back, 4 bases at V and 5 bases at J, with 9 bases in the middle. Germline-derived CDR1 and CDR2 are SGHRS and YFSETQ. CDR3 bases: TGCGCCAGCAGCCTACCAAGTGAGACCCAGTACTTC. It yields the protein CASSLPSETQYF.

The rearrangement links TRBV9 to TRBJ2-3, with D perhaps matching TRBD1 or TRBD2 (5 bases each). The CDR3 consists of 14 residues. Germline V CDR1 and CDR2: SGDLS, YYNGEE. V was pared by 5 bases and J by 2 bases, with 12 bases between. CDR3 sequence (DNA): TGTGCCAGCAGTTGGGACGTCTTCACAGATACGCAGTATTTT. Protein sequence: CASSWDVFTDTQYF.

The CDR3 DNA follows: TGTGCCAGCAGTTCCGCCCCGCGGGTGATACAGGGCCCCGAGCAGTACTTC. The encoded protein is CASSSAPRVIQGPEQYF. V and J are TRBV27 and TRBJ2-7; tentatively, D is TRBD1 (6 bases). From germline, CDR1 is MNHEY and CDR2 SMNVEV (reference sequence). This CDR3 is built from 17 residues. V was trimmed by 4 bases and J by 6 bases, leaving 25 bases between them.

The chain joins TRBV12-5 to TRBJ1-1, with D unclear. Trimming shortened V by 1 base and J by 1 base, and 7 bases separated the two germline ends. Germline CDR1 LGHNT, CDR2 FRNRAP. This CDR3 has 14 amino acids. Written as DNA, the CDR3 is TGTGCTAGTGGTTTGGGGGGTTCGAACACTGAAGCTTTCTTT. Its protein is CASGLGGSNTEAFF. Supplemented by reference TRBV12-5 and TRBJ1-1, the full variable domain reads DARVTQTPRHKVTEMGQEVTMRCQPILGHNTVFWYRQTMMQGLELLAYFRNRAPLDDSGMPKDRFSAEMPDATLATLKIQPSEPRDSAVYFCASGLGGSNTEAFFGQGTRLTVV.

V usage is TRBV7-9 and J usage is TRBJ1-5, with D unresolved. Germline V gene sequence: CDR1 SEHNR, CDR2 FQNEAQ (reference sequence). The germline V and J ends were trimmed by 2 bases and 3 bases, with 11 bases remaining between them. This CDR3 spans 15 amino acids. The CDR3 reads CASSLSSSVNQPQHF. CDR3 coding DNA: TGTGCCAGCAGCTTATCGTCCAGTGTCAATCAGCCCCAGCATTTT. The entire variable domain, with the rest obtained from reference TRBV7-9 and TRBJ1-5, is as follows: DTGVSQNPRHKITKRGQNVTFRCDPISEHNRLYWYRQTLGQGPEFLTYFQNEAQLEKSRLLSDRFSAERPKGSFSTLEIQRTEQGDSAMYLCASSLSSSVNQPQHFGDGTRLSIL.

The chain carries TRBV5-1 and TRBJ2-1, with TRBD2 matching over 11 bases. Germline V gene data show CDR1 as SGHRS and CDR2 as YFSETQ. The V gene end was trimmed by 4 bases and the J gene end by 9 bases; junction bases not matched to a gene: 9. This CDR3 has 15 residues. The CDR3 reads CASSQLAGEYGEQFF. CDR3 bases: TGCGCCAGCAGCCAACTAGCGGGAGAGTATGGTGAGCAGTTCTTC.